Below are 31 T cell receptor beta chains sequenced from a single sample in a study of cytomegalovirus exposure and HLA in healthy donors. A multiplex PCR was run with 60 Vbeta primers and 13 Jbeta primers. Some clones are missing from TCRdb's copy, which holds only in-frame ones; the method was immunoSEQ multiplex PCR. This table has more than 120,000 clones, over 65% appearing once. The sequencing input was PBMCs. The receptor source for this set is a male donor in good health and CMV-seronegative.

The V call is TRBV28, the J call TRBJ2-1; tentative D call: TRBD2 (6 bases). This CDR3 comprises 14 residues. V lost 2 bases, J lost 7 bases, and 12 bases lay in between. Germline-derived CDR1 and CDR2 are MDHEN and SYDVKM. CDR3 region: CASSLTGESNEQFF. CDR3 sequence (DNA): TGTGCCAGCAGTTTAACGGGAGAGAGTAATGAGCAGTTCTTC.

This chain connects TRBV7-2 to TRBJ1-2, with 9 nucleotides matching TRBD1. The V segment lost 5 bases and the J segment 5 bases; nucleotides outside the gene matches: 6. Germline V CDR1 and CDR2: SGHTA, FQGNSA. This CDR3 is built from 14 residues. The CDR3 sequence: CASSVDRGVYGYTF. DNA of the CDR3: TGTGCCAGCAGCGTGGACAGGGGCGTATATGGCTACACCTTC.

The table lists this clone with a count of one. CDR3 DNA sequence: TGCAGCGTTGGCGTAGGGACAGGGATAGGGTCACCCCTCCACTTT. Its translation is CSVGVGTGIGSPLHF. J is TRBJ1-6 and V is TRBV29-1, with TRBD1 matching 9 bases. Germline-derived CDR1 and CDR2 are SQVTM and ANQGSEA. V lost 4 bases and J lost 10; bases outside the gene matches: 11. The CDR3 has 15 amino acids. Variable domain in full (rest from reference TRBV29-1 and TRBJ1-6): SAVISQKPSRDICQRGTSLTIQCQVDSQVTMMFWYRQQPGQSLTLIATANQGSEATYESGFVIDKFPISRPNLTFSTLTVSNMSPEDSSIYLCSVGVGTGIGSPLHFGNGTRLTVT.

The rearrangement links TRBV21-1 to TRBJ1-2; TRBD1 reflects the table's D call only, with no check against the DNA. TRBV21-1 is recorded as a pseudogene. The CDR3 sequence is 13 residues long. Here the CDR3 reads CASSSGTAYGYTF. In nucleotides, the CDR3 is TGTGCCAGCAGCTCCGGGACAGCCTATGGCTACACCTTC.

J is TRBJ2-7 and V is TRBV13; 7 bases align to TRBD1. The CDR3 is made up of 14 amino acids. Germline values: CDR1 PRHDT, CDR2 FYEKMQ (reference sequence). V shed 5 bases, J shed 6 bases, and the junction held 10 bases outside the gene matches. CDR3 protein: CASSTRTGISEQYF. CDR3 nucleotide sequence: TGTGCCAGCAGCACGAGGACAGGAATCTCCGAGCAGTACTTC. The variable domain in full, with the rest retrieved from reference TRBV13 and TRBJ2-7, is AAGVIQSPRHLIKEKRETATLKCYPIPRHDTVYWYQQGPGQDPQFLISFYEKMQSDKGSIPDRFSAQQFSDYHSELNMSSLELGDSALYFCASSTRTGISEQYFGPGTRLTVT.

The CDR3 DNA is TGTGCCAGCCGGGACAGAGAAGATCAGCCCCAGCATTTT. Translating it yields CASRDREDQPQHF. This chain links TRBV19 with TRBJ1-5; 7 nucleotides match TRBD1. Looked up from germline, CDR1 is LNHDA and CDR2 is SQIVND (reference sequence). The ends lost 9 bases at V and 5 bases at J; junction bases unmatched: 7. CDR3 size: 13 residues.

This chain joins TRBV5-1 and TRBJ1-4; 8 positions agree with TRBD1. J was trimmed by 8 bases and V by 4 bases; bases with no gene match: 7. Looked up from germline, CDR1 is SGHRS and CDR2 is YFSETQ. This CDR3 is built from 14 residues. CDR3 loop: CASSIDRGEEKLFF. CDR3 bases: TGCGCCAGCAGCATCGACAGGGGTGAAGAAAAACTGTTTTTT.

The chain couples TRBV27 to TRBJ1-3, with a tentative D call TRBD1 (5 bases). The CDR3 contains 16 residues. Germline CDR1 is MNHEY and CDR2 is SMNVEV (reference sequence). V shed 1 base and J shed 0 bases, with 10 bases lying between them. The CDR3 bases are TGTGCCAGCAGTTTATTTGGGGGGTTCTCTGGAAACACCATATATTTT. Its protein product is CASSLFGGFSGNTIYF.

The CDR3 sequence is CASAADTQYF. As DNA, the CDR3 is TGTGCCAGTGCAGCAGATACGCAGTATTTT. The chain joins TRBV25-1 to TRBJ2-3; no clear D gene. The germline gives CDR1 MGHDK, CDR2 SYGVNS. Trimming removed 9 bases at V and 4 bases at J, with 5 bases between. CDR3 length equals 10 residues. The variable domain in full, with the rest retrieved from reference TRBV25-1 and TRBJ2-3, is EADIYQTPRYLVIGTGKKITLECSQTMGHDKMYWYQQDPGMELHLIHYSYGVNSTEKGDLSSESTVSRIRTEHFPLTLESARPSHTSQYLCASAADTQYFGPGTRLTVL.

The CDR3 nucleotides read TGTGCCAGCTCACCAATAAGGACTGAAGCTAACTATGGCTACACCTTC. Protein product: CASSPIRTEANYGYTF. This chain uses TRBV18 with TRBJ1-2; no definite D call. The ends were cut back, 2 bases at V and 0 bases at J, with 13 bases in the middle. Germline V CDR1 and CDR2: KGHSH, LQKENI. This CDR3 spans 16 amino acids.

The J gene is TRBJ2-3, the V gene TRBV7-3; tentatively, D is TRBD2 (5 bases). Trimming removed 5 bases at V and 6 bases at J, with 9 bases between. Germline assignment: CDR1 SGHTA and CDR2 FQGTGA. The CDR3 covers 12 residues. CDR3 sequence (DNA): TGTGCCAGCAGCCCGGGATACGATACGCAGTATTTT. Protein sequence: CASSPGYDTQYF.

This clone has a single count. CDR3 amino acids: CASSLRSPSGRARETQYF. In DNA form, the CDR3 reads TGCGCCAGCAGCTTGCGTAGTCCTAGCGGGAGGGCCCGGGAGACCCAGTACTTC. The chain has TRBV5-1 and TRBJ2-5; 12 bases match TRBD2. Germline CDR1 reads SGHRS; CDR2 reads YFSETQ. Trimming took 1 base from V and 5 from J; bases not matched to a gene: 12. The CDR3 consists of 18 residues.

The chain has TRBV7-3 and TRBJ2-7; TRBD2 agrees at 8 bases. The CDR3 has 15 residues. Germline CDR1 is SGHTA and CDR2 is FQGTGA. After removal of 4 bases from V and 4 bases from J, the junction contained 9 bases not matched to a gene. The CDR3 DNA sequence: TGTGCCAGCAGCTCCCGGGGGGGGAGGGGGTACGAGCAGTACTTC. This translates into CASSSRGGRGYEQYF.

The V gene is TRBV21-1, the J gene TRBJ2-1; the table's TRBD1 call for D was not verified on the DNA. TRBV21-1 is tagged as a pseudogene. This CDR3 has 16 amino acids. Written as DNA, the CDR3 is TGTGCCAGCAGCTCCCGGGACAGGGGCTCCTACAATGAGCAGTTCTTC. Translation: CASSSRDRGSYNEQFF.

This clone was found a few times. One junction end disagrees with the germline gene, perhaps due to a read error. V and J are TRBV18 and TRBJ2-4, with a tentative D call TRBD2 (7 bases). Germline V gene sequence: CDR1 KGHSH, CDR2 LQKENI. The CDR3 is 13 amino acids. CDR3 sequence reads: CASSPPGGGHSHF. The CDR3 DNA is TGTGCCAGCTCACCACCTGGCGGGGGACATTCCCACTTC.

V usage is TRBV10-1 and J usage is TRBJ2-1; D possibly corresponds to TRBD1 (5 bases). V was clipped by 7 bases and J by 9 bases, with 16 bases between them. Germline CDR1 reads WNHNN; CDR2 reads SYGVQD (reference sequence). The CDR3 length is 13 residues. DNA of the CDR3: TGCGCCAGCACCGATGCGAAAAGGGGTGAGCAGTTCTTC. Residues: CASTDAKRGEQFF.

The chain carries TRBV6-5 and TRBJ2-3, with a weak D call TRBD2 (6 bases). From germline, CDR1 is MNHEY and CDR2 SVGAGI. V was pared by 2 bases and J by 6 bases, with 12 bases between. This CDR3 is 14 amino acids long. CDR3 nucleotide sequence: TGTGCCAGCAGTTACCTCGGGACTGCTGATACGCAGTATTTT. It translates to CASSYLGTADTQYF.

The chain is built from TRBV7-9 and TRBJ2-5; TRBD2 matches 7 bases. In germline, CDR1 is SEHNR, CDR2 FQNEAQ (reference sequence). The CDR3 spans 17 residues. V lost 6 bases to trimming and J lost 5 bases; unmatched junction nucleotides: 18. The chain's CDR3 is CASRPAAPGRSGETQYF. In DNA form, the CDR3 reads TGTGCCAGCAGGCCCGCAGCCCCCGGGCGTAGCGGGGAGACCCAGTACTTC.

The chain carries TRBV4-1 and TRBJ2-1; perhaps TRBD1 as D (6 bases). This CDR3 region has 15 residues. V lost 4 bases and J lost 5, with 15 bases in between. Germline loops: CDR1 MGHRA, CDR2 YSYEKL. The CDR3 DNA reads TGCGCCAGCAGCCGCCACGGGGACATAAACAATGAGCAGTTCTTC. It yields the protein CASSRHGDINNEQFF.

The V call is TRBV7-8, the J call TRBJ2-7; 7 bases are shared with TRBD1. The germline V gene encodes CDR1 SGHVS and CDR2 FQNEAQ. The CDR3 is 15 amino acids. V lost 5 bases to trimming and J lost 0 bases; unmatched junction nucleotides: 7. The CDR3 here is CASSRGRDSSYEQYF. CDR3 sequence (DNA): TGTGCCAGCAGCCGGGGCCGGGACAGCTCCTACGAGCAGTACTTC.

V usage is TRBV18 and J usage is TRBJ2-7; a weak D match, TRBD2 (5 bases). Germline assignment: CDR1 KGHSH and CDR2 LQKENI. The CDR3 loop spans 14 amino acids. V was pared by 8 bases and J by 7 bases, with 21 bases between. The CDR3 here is CASGGNSALREQYF. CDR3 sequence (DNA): TGTGCCAGCGGAGGAAACTCGGCCCTTCGGGAGCAGTACTTC.

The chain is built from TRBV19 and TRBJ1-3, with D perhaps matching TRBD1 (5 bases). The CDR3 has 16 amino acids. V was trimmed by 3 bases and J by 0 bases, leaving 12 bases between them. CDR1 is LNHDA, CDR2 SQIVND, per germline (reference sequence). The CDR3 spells CASSIRWGFSGNTIYF. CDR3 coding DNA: TGTGCCAGTAGTATCCGGTGGGGCTTCTCTGGAAACACCATATATTTT.

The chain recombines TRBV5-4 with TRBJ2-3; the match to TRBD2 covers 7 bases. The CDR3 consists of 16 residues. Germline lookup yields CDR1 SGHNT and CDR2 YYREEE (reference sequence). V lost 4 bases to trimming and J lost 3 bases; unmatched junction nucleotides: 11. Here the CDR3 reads CASSPSGGRGTDTQYF. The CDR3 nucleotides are TGTGCCAGCAGCCCCTCAGGCGGGAGAGGGACAGATACGCAGTATTTT.

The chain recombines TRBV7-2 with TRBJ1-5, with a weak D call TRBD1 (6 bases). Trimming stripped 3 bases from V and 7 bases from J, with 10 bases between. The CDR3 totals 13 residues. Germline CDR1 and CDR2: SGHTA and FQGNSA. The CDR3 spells CASSLGAGQPQHF. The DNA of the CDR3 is TGTGCCAGCAGCTTGGGGGCCGGGCAGCCCCAGCATTTT.

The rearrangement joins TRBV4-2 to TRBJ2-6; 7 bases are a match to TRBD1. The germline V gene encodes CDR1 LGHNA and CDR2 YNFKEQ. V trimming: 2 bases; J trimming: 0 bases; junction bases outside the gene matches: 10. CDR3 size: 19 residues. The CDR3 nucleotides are TGTGCCAGCAGCCAACCTCATACAGGGGCTCTCTCTGGGGCCAACGTCCTGACTTTC. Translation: CASSQPHTGALSGANVLTF.

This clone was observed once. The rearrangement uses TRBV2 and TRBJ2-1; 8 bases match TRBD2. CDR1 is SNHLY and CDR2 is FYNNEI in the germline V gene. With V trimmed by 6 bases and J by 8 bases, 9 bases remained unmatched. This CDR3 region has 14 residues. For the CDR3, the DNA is TGTGCCAGCAGCACCGGGACTAGTCTTTATGAGCAGTTCTTC. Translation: CASSTGTSLYEQFF. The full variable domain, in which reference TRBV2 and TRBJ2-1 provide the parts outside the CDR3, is EPEVTQTPSHQVTQMGQEVILRCVPISNHLYFYWYRQILGQKVEFLVSFYNNEISEKSEIFDDQFSVERPDGSNFTLKIRSTKLEDSAMYFCASSTGTSLYEQFFGPGTRLTVL.

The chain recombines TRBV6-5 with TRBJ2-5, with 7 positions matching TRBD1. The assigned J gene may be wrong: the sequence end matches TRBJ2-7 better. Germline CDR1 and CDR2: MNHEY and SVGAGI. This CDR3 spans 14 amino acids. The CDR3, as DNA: TGTGCCAGCAGTTATTTCGACAGGGCGGACGAGCAGTACTTC. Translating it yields CASSYFDRADEQYF.

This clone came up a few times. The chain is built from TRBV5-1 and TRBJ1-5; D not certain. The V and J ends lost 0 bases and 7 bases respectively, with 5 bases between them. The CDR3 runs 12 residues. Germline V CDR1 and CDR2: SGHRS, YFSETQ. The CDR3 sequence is CASSLDGQPQHF. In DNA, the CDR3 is TGCGCCAGCAGCTTGGATGGCCAGCCCCAGCATTTT.

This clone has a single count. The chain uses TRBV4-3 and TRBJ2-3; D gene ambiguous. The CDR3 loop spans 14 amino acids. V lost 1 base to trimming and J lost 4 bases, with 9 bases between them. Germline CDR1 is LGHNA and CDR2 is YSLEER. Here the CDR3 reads CASSQGLPPDTQYF. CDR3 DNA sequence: TGCGCCAGCAGCCAAGGACTCCCACCAGATACGCAGTATTTT.

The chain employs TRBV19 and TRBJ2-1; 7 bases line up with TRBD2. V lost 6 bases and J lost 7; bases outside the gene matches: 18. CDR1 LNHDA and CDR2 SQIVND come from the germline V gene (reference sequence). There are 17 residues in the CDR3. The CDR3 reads CASRVIKGAGDTNEQFF. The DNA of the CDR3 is TGTGCCAGTAGGGTAATTAAAGGGGCGGGAGATACGAATGAGCAGTTCTTC. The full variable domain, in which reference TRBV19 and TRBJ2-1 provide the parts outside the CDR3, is DGGITQSPKYLFRKEGQNVTLSCEQNLNHDAMYWYRQDPGQGLRLIYYSQIVNDFQKGDIAEGYSVSREKKESFPLTVTSAQKNPTAFYLCASRVIKGAGDTNEQFFGPGTRLTVL.

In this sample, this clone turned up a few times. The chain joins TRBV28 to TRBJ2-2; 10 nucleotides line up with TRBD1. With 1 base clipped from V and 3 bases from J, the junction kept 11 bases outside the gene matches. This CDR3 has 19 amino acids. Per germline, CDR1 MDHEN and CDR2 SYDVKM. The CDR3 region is CASSLSWTGGARDTGELFF. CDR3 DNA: TGTGCCAGCAGTTTATCCTGGACAGGGGGAGCTCGTGACACCGGGGAGCTGTTTTTT.